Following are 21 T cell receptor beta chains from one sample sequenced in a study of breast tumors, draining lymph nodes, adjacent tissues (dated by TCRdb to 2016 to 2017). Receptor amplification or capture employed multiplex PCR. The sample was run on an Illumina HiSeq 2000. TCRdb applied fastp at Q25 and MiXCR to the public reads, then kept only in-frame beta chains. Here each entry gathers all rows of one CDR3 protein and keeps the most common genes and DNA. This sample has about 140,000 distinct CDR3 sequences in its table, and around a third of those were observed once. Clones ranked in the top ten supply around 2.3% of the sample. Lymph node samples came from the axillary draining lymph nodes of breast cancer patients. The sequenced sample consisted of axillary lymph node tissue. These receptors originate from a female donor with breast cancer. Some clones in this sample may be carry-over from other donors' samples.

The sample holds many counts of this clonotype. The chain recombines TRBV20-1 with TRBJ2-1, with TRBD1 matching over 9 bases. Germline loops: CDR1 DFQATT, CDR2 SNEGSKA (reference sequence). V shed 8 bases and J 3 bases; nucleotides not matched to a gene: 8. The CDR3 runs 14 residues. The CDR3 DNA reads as TGCAGTAAAAAGGGACAGGGAGGCTACAATGAGCAGTTCTTC. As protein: CSKKGQGGYNEQFF.

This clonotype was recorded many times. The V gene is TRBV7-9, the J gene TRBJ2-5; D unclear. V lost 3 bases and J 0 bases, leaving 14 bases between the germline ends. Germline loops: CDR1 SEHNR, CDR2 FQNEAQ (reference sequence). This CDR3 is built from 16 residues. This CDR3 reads CASSFTSPAYQETQYF. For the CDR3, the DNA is TGTGCCAGCAGCTTTACAAGCCCGGCGTACCAAGAGACCCAGTACTTC. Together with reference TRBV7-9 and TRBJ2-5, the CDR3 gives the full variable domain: DTGVSQNPRHKITKRGQNVTFRCDPISEHNRLYWYRQTLGQGPEFLTYFQNEAQLEKSRLLSDRFSAERPKGSFSTLEIQRTEQGDSAMYLCASSFTSPAYQETQYFGPGTRLLVL.

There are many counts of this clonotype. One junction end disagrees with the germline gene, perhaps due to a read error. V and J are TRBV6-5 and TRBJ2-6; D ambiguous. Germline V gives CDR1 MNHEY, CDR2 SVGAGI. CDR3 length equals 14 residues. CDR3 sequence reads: CASSHSSGANVLTF. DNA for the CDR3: TGTGCCAGCAGTCACTCGTCTGGGGCCAACGTCCTGACTTTC.

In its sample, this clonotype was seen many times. The CDR3, as DNA: TGTGCCAGCAGCCCCCGGACAGGGCCGCGGCAACTGTTTTTT. It codes for CASSPRTGPRQLFF. This chain uses TRBV7-9 with TRBJ1-4; 8 nucleotides line up with TRBD1. With 5 bases clipped from V and 12 bases from J, the junction kept 11 bases outside the gene matches. Germline-derived CDR1 and CDR2 are SEHNR and FQNEAQ (reference sequence). The CDR3 spans 14 residues.

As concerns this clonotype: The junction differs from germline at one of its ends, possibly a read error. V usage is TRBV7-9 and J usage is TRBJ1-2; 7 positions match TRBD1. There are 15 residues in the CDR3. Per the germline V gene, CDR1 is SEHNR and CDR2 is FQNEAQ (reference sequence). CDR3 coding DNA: TGTGCCAGCAGTTACCAGGGACAGATTCAGGATGGCTACCCCTTC. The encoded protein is CASSYQGQIQDGYPF.

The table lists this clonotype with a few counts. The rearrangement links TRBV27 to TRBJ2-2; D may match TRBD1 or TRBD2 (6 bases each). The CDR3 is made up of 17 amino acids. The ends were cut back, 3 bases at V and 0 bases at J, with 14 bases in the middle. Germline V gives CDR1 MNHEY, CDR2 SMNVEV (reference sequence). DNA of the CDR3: TGTGCCAGCAGTTTTTATGGGGGGCTATCGAACACCGGGGAGCTGTTTTTT. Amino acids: CASSFYGGLSNTGELFF.

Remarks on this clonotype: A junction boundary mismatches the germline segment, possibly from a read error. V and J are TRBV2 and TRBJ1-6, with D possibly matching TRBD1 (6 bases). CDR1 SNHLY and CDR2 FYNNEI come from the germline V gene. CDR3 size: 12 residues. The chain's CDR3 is CASSDHGTPPHF. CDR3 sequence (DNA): TGTGCCAGCAGTGATCATGGGACACCCCCCCACTTT.

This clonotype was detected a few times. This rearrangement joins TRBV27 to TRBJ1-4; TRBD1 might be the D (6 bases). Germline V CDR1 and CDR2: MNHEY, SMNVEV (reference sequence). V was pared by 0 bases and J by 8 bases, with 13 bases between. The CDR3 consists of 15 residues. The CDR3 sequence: CASSLSAGAQEKLFF. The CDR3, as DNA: TGTGCCAGCAGTTTATCGGCAGGGGCTCAAGAAAAACTGTTTTTT. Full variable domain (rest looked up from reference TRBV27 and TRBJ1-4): EAQVTQNPRYLITVTGKKLTVTCSQNMNHEYMSWYRQDPGLGLRQIYYSMNVEVTDKGDVPEGYKVSRKEKRNFPLILESPSPNQTSLYFCASSLSAGAQEKLFFGSGTQLSVL.

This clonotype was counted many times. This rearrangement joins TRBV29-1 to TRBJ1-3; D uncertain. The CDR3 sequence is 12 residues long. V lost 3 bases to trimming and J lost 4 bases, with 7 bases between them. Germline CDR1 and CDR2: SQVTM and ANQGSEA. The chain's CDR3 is CSVDGSGNTIYF. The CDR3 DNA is TGCAGCGTTGATGGATCAGGAAACACCATATATTTT.

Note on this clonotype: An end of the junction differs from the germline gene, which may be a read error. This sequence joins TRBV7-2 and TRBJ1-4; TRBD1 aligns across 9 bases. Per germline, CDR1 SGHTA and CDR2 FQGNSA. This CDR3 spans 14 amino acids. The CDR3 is CASSKDRGGEKLLF. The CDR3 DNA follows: TGCGCCAGCAGCAAGGACAGGGGAGGTGAAAAACTGCTTTTT.

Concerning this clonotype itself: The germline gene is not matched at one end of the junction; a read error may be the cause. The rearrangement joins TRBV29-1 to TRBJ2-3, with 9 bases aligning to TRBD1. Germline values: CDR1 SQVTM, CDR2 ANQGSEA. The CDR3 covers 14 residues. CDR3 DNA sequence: TGCAGCGTTACTCCGGGACAGGGAAGGGGTACGCAGTACTTT. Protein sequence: CSVTPGQGRGTQYF.

CDR3 protein: CSASTGGSYGYTF. CDR3 nucleotide sequence: TGCAGTGCTAGTACGGGGGGATCCTATGGCTACACCTTC. This sequence joins TRBV20-1 and TRBJ1-2; perhaps TRBD1 as D (5 bases). CDR1 and CDR2 from the germline V gene are DFQATT and SNEGSKA (reference sequence). The CDR3 is 13 amino acids. Trimming shortened V by 3 bases and J by 4 bases, and 12 bases separated the two germline ends.

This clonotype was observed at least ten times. CDR3 region: CAWSVRQGRHQPQHF. The CDR3 DNA reads TGTGCCTGGAGTGTACGACAGGGGAGACATCAGCCCCAGCATTTT. The chain recombines TRBV30 with TRBJ1-5; 8 bases align to TRBD1. The trim removed 0 bases at V and 5 bases at J, leaving 6 bases unmatched. The CDR3 contains 15 residues. Germline CDR1 GTSNPN, CDR2 SVGIG (reference sequence).

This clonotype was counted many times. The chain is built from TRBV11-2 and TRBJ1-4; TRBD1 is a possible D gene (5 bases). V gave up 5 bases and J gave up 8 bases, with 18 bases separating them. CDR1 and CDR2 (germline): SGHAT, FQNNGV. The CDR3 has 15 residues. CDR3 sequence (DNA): TGTGCCAGCAGCCCCGTGGACGGGGCGGGGGAAAAACTGTTTTTT. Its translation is CASSPVDGAGEKLFF.

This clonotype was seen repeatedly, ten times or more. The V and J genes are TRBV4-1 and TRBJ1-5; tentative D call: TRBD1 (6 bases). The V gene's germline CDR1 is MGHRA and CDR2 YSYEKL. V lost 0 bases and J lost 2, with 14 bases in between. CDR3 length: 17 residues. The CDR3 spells CASSQEISRGGNQPQHF. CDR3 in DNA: TGCGCCAGCAGCCAAGAAATATCCAGGGGCGGCAATCAGCCCCAGCATTTT.

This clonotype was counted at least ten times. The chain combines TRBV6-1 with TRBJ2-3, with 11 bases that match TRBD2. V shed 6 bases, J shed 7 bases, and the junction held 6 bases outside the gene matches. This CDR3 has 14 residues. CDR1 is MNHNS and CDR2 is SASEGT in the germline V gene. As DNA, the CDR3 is TGTGCCAGCAGCTTAGCGGGGGGGCCAAATACGCAGTATTTT. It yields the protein CASSLAGGPNTQYF.

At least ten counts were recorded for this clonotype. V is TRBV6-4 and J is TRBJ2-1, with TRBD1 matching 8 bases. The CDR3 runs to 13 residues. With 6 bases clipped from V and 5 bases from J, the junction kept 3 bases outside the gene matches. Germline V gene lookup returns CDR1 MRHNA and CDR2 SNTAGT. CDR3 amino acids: CASSQQGDNEQFF. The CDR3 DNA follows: TGTGCCAGCAGCCAACAGGGGGACAATGAGCAGTTCTTC.

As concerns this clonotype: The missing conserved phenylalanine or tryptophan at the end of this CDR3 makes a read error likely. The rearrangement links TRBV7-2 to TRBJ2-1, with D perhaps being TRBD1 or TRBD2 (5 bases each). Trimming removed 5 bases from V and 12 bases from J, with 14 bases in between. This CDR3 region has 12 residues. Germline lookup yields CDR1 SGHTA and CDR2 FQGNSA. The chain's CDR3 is CASSRLGVGQFL. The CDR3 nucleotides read TGTGCCAGCAGCCGCTTGGGGGTAGGGCAGTTCTTA.

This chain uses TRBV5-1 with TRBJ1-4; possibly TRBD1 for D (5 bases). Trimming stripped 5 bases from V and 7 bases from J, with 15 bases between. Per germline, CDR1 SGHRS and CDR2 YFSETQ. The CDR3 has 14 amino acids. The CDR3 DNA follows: TGCGCCAGCAGTTGGGACGGTGGGGGTGAAAAACTGTTTTTT. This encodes CASSWDGGGEKLFF.

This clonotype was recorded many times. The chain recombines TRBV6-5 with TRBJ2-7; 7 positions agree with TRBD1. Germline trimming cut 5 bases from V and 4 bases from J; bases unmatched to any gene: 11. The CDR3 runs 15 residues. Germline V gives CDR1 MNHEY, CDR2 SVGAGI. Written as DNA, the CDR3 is TGTGCCAGCAGTCACACAACCGGGACAGTTTACGAGCAGTACTTC. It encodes CASSHTTGTVYEQYF.

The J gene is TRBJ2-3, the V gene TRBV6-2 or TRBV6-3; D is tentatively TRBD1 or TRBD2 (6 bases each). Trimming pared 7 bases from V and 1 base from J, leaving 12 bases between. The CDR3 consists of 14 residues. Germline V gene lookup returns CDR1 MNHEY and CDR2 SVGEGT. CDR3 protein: CASTPRGGTDTQYF. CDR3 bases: TGTGCCAGCACCCCGAGGGGGGGCACAGATACGCAGTATTTT.